The rows below give T cell receptor beta chains drawn from one sample of a study of blood T cells in healthy people across ages. One entry per CDR3 protein, called by TCRdb with MiXCR from the 5' RACE reads. This table holds approximately 1,700,000 distinct CDR3 sequences, about two fifths found once. The sequencing sample was made of blood. These receptors all stem from a human donor in good health. CDR3s include the opening cysteine and the closing phenylalanine or tryptophan. The D gene is left open where the match is weak.

cdr3_aa	j_call	d_call	v_call
CASRGQGTFGYEQFF	TRBJ2-1	TRBD1	TRBV6-5
CSAEGGSGANVLTF	TRBJ2-6	-	TRBV29-1
CASSQDPQGYTEAFF	TRBJ1-1	-	TRBV4-3
CASSLVGAAGNTIYF	TRBJ1-3	-	TRBV28
CASSQGLRRHSSGANVLTF	TRBJ2-6	-	TRBV6-2/TRBV6-3
CASSLNFAGQGSEQFF	TRBJ2-1	-	TRBV5-1
CASSPTFDHEQYF	TRBJ2-7	-	TRBV5-1
CASGYGGYEQYF	TRBJ2-7	-	TRBV6-2/TRBV6-3
CASSTTSLYQETQYF	TRBJ2-5	-	TRBV19
CASSLVGSRDSYGYTF	TRBJ1-2	TRBD1	TRBV7-2
CASSLGYLSYGYTF	TRBJ1-2	-	TRBV12-3/TRBV12-4